The text below deals with one T cell receptor (beta chain). The data originate from a study of cytomegalovirus exposure and HLA in healthy donors. TCRdb's table, derived via immunoSEQ multiplex PCR, lists solely in-frame clones and lacks some. The sample lists roughly 150,000 clones, approximately 90% occurring once. The CDR3 totals 12 residues. Germline lookup yields CDR1 KGHSH and CDR2 LQKENI. Deletions cut 5 bases from V and 4 bases from J, with 7 bases between. This sequence joins TRBV18 and TRBJ2-3; D uncertain. The sequencing input was PBMCs. This receptor was identified in a man between 18 and 35 years old in good health and CMV-seronegative. The CDR3 nucleotides read TGTGCCAGCTCAACCACATCAGATACGCAGTATTTT. Translation gives CASSTTSDTQYF.